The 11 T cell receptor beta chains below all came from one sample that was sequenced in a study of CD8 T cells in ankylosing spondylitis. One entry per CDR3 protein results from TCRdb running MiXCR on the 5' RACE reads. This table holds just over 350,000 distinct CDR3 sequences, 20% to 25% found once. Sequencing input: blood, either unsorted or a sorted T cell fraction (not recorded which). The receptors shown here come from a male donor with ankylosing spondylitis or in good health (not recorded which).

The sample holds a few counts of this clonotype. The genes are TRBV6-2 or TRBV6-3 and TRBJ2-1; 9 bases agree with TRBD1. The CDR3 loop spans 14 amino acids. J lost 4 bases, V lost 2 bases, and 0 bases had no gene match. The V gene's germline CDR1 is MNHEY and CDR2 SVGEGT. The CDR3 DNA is TGTGCCAGCAGTTACGGGACAGGGTACAATGAGCAGTTCTTC. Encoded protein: CASSYGTGYNEQFF.

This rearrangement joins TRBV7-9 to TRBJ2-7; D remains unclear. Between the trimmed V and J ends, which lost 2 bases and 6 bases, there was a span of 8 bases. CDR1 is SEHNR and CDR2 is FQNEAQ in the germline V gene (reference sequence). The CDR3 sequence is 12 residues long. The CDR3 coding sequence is TGTGCCAGCAGCTTAACGGTATCCGAGCAGTACTTC. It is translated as CASSLTVSEQYF.

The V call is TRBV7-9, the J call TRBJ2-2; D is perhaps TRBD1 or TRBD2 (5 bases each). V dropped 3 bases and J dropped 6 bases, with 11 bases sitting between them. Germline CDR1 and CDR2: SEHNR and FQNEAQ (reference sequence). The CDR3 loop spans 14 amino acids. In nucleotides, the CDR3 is TGTGCCAGCAGCTTTCTCAGGGACGCCGGGGAGCTGTTTTTT. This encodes CASSFLRDAGELFF.

This chain's CDR3 is CASSQDGGELFF. As DNA, the CDR3 is TGTGCCAGCAGCCAAGATGGCGGGGAGCTGTTTTTT. The V gene is TRBV3-1, the J gene TRBJ2-2; D call uncertain. V was trimmed by 0 bases and J by 7 bases, leaving 3 bases between them. The CDR3 has 12 residues. Germline V lookup: CDR1 LGHDT, CDR2 YNNKEL (reference sequence).

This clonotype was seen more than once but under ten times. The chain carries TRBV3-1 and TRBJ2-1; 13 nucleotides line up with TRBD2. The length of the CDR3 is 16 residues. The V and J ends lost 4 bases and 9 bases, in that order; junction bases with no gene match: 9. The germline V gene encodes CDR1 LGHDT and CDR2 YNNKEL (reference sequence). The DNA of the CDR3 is TGTGCCAGCAGCCGATCACTAGCGGGGGGGCCCCCTGAGCAGTTCTTC. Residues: CASSRSLAGGPPEQFF.

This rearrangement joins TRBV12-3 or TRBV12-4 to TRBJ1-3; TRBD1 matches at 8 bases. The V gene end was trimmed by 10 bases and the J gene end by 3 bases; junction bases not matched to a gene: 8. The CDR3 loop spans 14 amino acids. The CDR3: CATQGQALGNTIYF. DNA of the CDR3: TGTGCCACCCAGGGACAGGCACTTGGAAACACCATATATTTT.

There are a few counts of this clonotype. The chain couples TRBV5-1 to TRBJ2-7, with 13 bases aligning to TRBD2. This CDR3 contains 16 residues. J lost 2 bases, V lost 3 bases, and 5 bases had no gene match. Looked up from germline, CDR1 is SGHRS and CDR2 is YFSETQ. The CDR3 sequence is CASSSLAGGRTYEQYF. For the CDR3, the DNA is TGCGCCAGCAGCTCACTAGCGGGGGGGAGGACCTACGAGCAGTACTTC.

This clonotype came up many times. DNA for the CDR3: TGTGCCAGCAGTTTAGACAGCCCCTACGAGCAGTACTTC. This codes for CASSLDSPYEQYF. This sequence joins TRBV12-3 or TRBV12-4 and TRBJ2-7; D remains ambiguous. V lost 1 base to trimming and J lost 2 bases, with 6 bases between them. The CDR3 has 13 residues.

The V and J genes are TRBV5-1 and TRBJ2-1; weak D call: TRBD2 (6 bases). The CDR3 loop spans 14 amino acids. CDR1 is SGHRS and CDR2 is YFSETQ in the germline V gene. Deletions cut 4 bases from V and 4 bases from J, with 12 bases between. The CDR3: CASSPLRGYNEQFF. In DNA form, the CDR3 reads TGCGCCAGCAGCCCCTTACGGGGGTACAATGAGCAGTTCTTC.

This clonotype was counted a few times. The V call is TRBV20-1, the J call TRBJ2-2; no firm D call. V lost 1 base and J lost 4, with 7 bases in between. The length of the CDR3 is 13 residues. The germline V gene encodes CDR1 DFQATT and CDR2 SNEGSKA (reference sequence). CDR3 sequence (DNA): TGCAGTGCTAGAGTACGGTCCACCGGGGAGCTGTTTTTT. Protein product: CSARVRSTGELFF.

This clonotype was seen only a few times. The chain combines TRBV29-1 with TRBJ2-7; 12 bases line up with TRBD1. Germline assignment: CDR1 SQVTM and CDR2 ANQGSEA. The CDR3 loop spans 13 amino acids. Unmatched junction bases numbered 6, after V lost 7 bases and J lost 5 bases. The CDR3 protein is CSATGTGGDEQYF. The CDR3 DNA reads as TGCAGCGCCACCGGGACAGGGGGCGACGAGCAGTACTTC.